Each of the 4 T cell receptor beta chains below was sequenced from the same sample in a study of tumor and adjacent non-tumor tissue in lung cancer. RNA was extracted from bulk tissue without any cell sorting. More than 3 cm separated this lung sample from the edge of the tumor. The library came from three nested PCR rounds adapted from ARM-PCR protocols. Using its own MiXCR run on the multiplex PCR reads, TCRdb lists one record per CDR3 protein. The sample lists 60,000 or so distinct CDR3 sequences, about 63% occurring once. The sample comprised distant non-tumor lung tissue. The receptor set was obtained from a man in his sixties or seventies with non-small cell lung cancer.

Comments on this clonotype: The junction differs from germline at one of its ends, possibly a read error. This sequence joins TRBV11-3 and TRBJ2-3, with D maybe TRBD1 (7 bases). Germline V lookup: CDR1 SGHNT, CDR2 YENEEA. The CDR3 spans 16 residues. The CDR3 region is CASSLPPGGNSDTQYF. As DNA, the CDR3 is TGTGCCAGCAGCTTACCCCCAGGGGGGAACTCAGACACGCAGTATTTT.

This clonotype occurred many times. This rearrangement joins TRBV10-1 to TRBJ2-1; a weak D match, TRBD2 (5 bases). The CDR3 runs to 14 residues. V lost 7 bases and J 5 bases, leaving 15 bases between the germline ends. Germline V lookup: CDR1 WNHNN, CDR2 SYGVQD (reference sequence). CDR3 residues: CASNREPRDNEQFF. CDR3 bases: TGCGCCAGCAACCGGGAACCGAGGGACAATGAGCAGTTCTTC.

In regard to this clonotype: A read error may produce the germline difference seen at one junction end. V usage is TRBV7-2 and J usage is TRBJ1-5, with D maybe TRBD1 (6 bases). The CDR3 has 15 amino acids. Germline V gene lookup returns CDR1 SGHTA and CDR2 FQGNSA. CDR3 in amino acids: CANSNSGTQNQPQHF. The DNA for the CDR3 is TGTGCCAACAGCAATAGCGGGACACAGAATCAGCCCCAGCATTTT.

This chain connects TRBV24-1 to TRBJ2-3; D is uncertain. The germline CDR1 and CDR2 sequences are KGHDR and SFDVKD. The CDR3 covers 17 residues. Trimming stripped 1 base from V and 1 base from J, with 14 bases between. CDR3 in amino acids: CATSDFGSVQGTDTQYF. The CDR3, as DNA: TGTGCCACCAGTGATTTCGGAAGCGTTCAGGGCACAGATACGCAGTATTTT.